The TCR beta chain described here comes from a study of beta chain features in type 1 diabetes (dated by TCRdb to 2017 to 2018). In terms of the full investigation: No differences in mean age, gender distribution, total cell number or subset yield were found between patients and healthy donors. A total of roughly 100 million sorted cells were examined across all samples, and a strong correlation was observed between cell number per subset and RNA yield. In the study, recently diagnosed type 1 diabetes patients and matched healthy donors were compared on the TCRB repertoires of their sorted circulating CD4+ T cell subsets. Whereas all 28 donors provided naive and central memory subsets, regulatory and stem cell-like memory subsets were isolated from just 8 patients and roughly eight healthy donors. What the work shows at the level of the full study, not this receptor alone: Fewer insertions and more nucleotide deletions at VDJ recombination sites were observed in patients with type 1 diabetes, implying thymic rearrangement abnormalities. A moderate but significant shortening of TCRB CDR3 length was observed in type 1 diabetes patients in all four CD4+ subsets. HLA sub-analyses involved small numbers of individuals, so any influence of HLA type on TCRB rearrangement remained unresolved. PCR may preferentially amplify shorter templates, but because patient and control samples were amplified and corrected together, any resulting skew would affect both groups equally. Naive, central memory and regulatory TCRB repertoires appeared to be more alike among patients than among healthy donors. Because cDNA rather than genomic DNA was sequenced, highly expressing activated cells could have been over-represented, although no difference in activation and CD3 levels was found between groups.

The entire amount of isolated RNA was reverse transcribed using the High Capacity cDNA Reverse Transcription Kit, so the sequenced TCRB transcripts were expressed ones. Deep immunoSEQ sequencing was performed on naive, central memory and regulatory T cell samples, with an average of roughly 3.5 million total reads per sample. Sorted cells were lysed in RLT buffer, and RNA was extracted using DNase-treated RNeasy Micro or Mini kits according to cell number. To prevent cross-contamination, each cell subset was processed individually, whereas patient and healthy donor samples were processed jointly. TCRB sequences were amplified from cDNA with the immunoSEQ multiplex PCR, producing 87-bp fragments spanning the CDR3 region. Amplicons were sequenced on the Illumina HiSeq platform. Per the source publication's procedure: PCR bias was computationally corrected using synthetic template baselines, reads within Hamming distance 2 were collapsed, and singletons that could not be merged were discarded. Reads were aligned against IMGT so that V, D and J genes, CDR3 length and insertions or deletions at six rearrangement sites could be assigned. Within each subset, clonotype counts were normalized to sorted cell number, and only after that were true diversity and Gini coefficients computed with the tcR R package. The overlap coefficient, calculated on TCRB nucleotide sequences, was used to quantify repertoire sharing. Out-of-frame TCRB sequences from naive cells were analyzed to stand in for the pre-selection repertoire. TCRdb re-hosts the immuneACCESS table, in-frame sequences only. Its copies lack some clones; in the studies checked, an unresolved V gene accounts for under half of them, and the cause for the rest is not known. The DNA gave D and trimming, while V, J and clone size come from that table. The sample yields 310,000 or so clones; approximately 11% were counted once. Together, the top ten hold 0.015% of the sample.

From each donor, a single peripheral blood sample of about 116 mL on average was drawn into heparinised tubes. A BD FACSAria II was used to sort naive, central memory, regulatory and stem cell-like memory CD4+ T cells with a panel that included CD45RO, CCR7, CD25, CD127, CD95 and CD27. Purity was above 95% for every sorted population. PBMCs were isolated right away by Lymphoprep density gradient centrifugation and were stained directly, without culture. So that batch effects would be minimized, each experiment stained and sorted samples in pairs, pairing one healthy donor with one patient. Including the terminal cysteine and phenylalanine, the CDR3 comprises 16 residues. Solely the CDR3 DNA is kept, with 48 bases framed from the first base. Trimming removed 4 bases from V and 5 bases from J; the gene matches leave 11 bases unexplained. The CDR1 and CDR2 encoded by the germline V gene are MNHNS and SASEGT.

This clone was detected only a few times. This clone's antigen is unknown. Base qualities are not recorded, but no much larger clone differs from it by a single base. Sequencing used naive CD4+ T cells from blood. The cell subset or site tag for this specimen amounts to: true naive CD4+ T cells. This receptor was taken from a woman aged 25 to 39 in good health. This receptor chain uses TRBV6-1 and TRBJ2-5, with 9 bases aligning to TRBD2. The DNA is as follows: TGTGCCAGCAGTGTCCCCCCTGGCGGGAGGGTGGAGACCCAGTACTTC. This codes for CASSVPPGGRVETQYF.